This record concerns one T cell receptor beta chain sequence. What it binds is not known. One end of the junction fails to match germline, which may point to a read error. The data belong to a study of cytomegalovirus exposure and HLA in healthy donors. Study findings and constraints: Reports described diagnosis of cytomegalovirus status by the classifier as highly specific and sensitive. CMV serostatus was the sole immune exposure data available. Earlier findings revealed that most TCR beta V segments proved productive either about 90% or about 30% of the time.

PCR amplification relied on 60 Vbeta primers (plus 13 Jbeta primers). Original methodology: Around 10 million of the approximately 80 million unique TCR beta chains counted in a later analysis were shared. The data were produced by immunoSEQ multiplex PCR, yet TCRdb's version contains in-frame clones alone and is incomplete. V and J calls and clone size are copied from that table; D and trimming were computed from the DNA. The table has some 140,000 clones, roughly 75% seen once. The sequencing input was PBMCs. The sequence came from a man younger than 45 in good health.

This chain's CDR3 is CSSSPRAAGGPAGANVLTF. The CDR3 bases are TGTTCCAGCAGCCCGCGGGCGGCGGGAGGGCCGGCAGGGGCCAACGTCCTGACTTTC. V gene TRBV7-9 combines with J gene TRBJ2-6; 9 nucleotides line up with TRBD2. Germline V gene data show CDR1 as SEHNR and CDR2 as FQNEAQ (reference sequence). The CDR3 loop spans 19 amino acids.